These T cell receptor beta chains were read from a single sample in a study of response to subunit inactivated influenza vaccine. One entry per CDR3 protein, called by TCRdb with MiXCR from the RT-PCR reads. The data contain almost 250,000 distinct CDR3 sequences, 10% to 15% of them singletons. Material: non-naive T cells sorted from PBMCs, obtained around 15 days before vaccination. These receptors were taken from a man aged 50 to 60 who received an inactivated influenza vaccine. CDR3s include the opening cysteine and the closing phenylalanine or tryptophan. Fields, in order: V gene, clone size, J gene, D gene, CDR3 protein, CDR3 DNA. A D gene is named only where the DNA matches it firmly. Rows give clone size only sometimes, using once, few, many, or a class for an expanded clone.

V: TRBV28; size: NA; J: TRBJ1-4; D: NA; CDR3: CASSLSQGRTELFF; DNA: TGTGCCAGCAGTTTATCGCAGGGAAGGACGGAACTGTTTTTT
V: TRBV12-3/TRBV12-4; size: NA; J: TRBJ2-7; D: TRBD2; CDR3: CASSIAGGRSYEQYF; DNA: TGTGCCAGCAGTATAGCGGGGGGCCGCTCCTACGAGCAGTACTTC
V: TRBV27; size: few; J: TRBJ2-1; D: TRBD2; CDR3: CATRLAGANEQFF; DNA: TGTGCCACCCGGCTAGCGGGAGCCAATGAGCAGTTCTTC
V: TRBV29-1; size: few; J: TRBJ2-3; D: NA; CDR3: CSVGQGQTDTQYF; DNA: TGCAGCGTTGGGCAGGGTCAGACAGATACGCAGTATTTT
V: TRBV4-2; size: few; J: TRBJ2-1; D: NA; CDR3: CASSQDPGDNEQFF; DNA: TGTGCCAGCAGCCAAGACCCAGGGGACAATGAGCAGTTCTTC
V: TRBV3-1; size: few; J: TRBJ1-2; D: NA; CDR3: CASSPRRNNYGYTF; DNA: TGTGCCAGCAGCCCCCGCAGGAATAACTATGGCTACACCTTC
V: TRBV10-3; size: few; J: TRBJ2-2; D: NA; CDR3: CAIKETGELFF; DNA: TGTGCCATCAAAGAGACCGGGGAGCTGTTTTTT
V: TRBV9; size: NA; J: TRBJ1-1; D: TRBD1; CDR3: CASSRFRTGNTEAFF; DNA: TGTGCCAGCAGCCGCTTTCGGACAGGGAACACTGAAGCTTTCTTT
V: TRBV14; size: many; J: TRBJ2-5; D: NA; CDR3: CARQTKTGVRAETQYF; DNA: TGTGCCAGACAAACTAAAACCGGGGTGAGGGCAGAGACCCAGTACTTC
V: TRBV3-1; size: NA; J: TRBJ2-1; D: NA; CDR3: CASSQEGSSPMFF; DNA: TGTGCCAGCAGCCAAGAAGGGAGCTCTCCGATGTTCTTC
V: TRBV11-2; size: many; J: TRBJ2-3; D: NA; CDR3: CASSLGSWRGPPTDTQYF; DNA: TGTGCCAGCAGCTTAGGGTCATGGCGGGGGCCCCCCACAGATACGCAGTATTTT
V: TRBV6-2/TRBV6-3; size: NA; J: TRBJ2-7; D: NA; CDR3: CASREGRGLSYEQYF; DNA: TGTGCCAGCAGGGAAGGCAGGGGCCTGTCCTACGAGCAGTACTTC
V: TRBV5-4; size: NA; J: TRBJ1-1; D: TRBD1; CDR3: CASSLDRGPPQAFF; DNA: TGTGCCAGCAGCTTGGACAGGGGGCCCCCCCAAGCTTTCTTT
V: TRBV4-1; size: NA; J: TRBJ2-1; D: TRBD2; CDR3: CASSQMTGGRSYNEQFF; DNA: TGCGCCAGCAGCCAAATGACAGGCGGGAGGTCCTACAATGAGCAGTTCTTC
V: TRBV29-1; size: few; J: TRBJ1-1; D: NA; CDR3: CSVKDLNTEAFF; DNA: TGCAGCGTTAAGGACTTGAACACTGAAGCTTTCTTT
V: TRBV7-9; size: many; J: TRBJ2-3; D: NA; CDR3: CASSLSVSTDTQYF; DNA: TGTGCCAGCAGCTTAAGCGTCTCCACAGATACGCAGTATTTT
V: TRBV20-1; size: many; J: TRBJ2-1; D: TRBD1; CDR3: CSARDPNSRTGGNEQFF; DNA: TGCAGTGCTAGAGACCCAAACTCCCGGACAGGGGGCAATGAGCAGTTCTTC
V: TRBV24-1; size: many; J: TRBJ2-3; D: NA; CDR3: CATSDLQRGDTQYF; DNA: TGTGCCACCAGTGATTTGCAAAGGGGAGATACGCAGTATTTT
V: TRBV12-3/TRBV12-4; size: many; J: TRBJ2-1; D: NA; CDR3: CASRSIAEPYNEQFF; DNA: TGTGCCAGCAGATCTATAGCGGAACCCTACAATGAGCAGTTCTTC
V: TRBV5-1; size: NA; J: TRBJ2-1; D: NA; CDR3: CASSLAELTYNEQFF; DNA: TGCGCCAGCAGCTTAGCGGAACTAACCTACAATGAGCAGTTCTTC
V: TRBV29-1; size: once; J: TRBJ2-1; D: TRBD2; CDR3: CSSWGGTSGHNDQFF; DNA: TGCAGCTCATGGGGAGGGACTAGCGGACACAATGACCAGTTCTTC
V: TRBV6-1; size: NA; J: TRBJ1-5; D: TRBD1; CDR3: CASSEKGQVHRPQHF; DNA: TGTGCCAGCAGTGAAAAGGGACAGGTCCATCGGCCCCAGCATTTT
V: TRBV7-9; size: many; J: TRBJ2-7; D: NA; CDR3: CASSFLLDEQYF; DNA: TGTGCCAGCAGCTTCTTACTTGACGAGCAGTACTTC
V: TRBV6-1; size: NA; J: TRBJ2-7; D: TRBD1; CDR3: CASSDFGTANQYF; DNA: TGTGCCAGCAGTGATTTCGGGACAGCCAATCAGTACTTC
V: TRBV7-6; size: NA; J: TRBJ2-5; D: NA; CDR3: CASSLTSRGETQYF; DNA: TGTGCCAGCAGCCTGACTAGCAGGGGGGAGACCCAGTACTTC
V: TRBV7-2; size: many; J: TRBJ2-5; D: TRBD1; CDR3: CASSRDRKETQYF; DNA: TGTGCCAGCAGCAGGGACAGAAAAGAGACCCAGTACTTC
V: TRBV7-9; size: few; J: TRBJ2-5; D: NA; CDR3: CASQDFQETQYF; DNA: TGTGCCAGCCAGGACTTTCAAGAGACCCAGTACTTC
V: TRBV20-1; size: many; J: TRBJ2-5; D: NA; CDR3: CSAGLETQYF; DNA: TGCAGTGCGGGGTTGGAGACCCAGTACTTC
V: TRBV3-1; size: few; J: TRBJ2-5; D: NA; CDR3: CASSTTYQETQYF; DNA: TGTGCCAGCAGCACGACGTACCAAGAGACCCAGTACTTC
V: TRBV6-2/TRBV6-3; size: few; J: TRBJ2-7; D: NA; CDR3: CASRLPGEDEQYF; DNA: TGTGCCAGCCGCTTGCCAGGGGAGGACGAGCAGTACTTC
V: TRBV7-2; size: many; J: TRBJ1-6; D: NA; CDR3: CASSLGQVVGSPLHF; DNA: TGTGCCAGCAGCTTAGGACAGGTGGTAGGTTCACCCCTCCACTTT
V: TRBV3-1; size: few; J: TRBJ2-2; D: NA; CDR3: CASSQVGGGNGELFF; DNA: TGTGCCAGCAGCCAAGTAGGGGGCGGGAACGGGGAGCTGTTTTTT
V: TRBV12-3/TRBV12-4; size: NA; J: TRBJ2-4; D: NA; CDR3: CASSPASLAKNIQYF; DNA: TGTGCCAGCAGCCCTGCGTCACTAGCCAAAAACATTCAGTACTTC
V: TRBV2; size: few; J: TRBJ2-7; D: NA; CDR3: CASRSTGRGYEQYF; DNA: TGTGCCAGCAGGAGCACAGGACGGGGCTACGAGCAGTACTTC
V: TRBV7-2; size: NA; J: TRBJ2-2; D: TRBD2; CDR3: CASSLTSGTNTGELFF; DNA: TGTGCCAGCAGCCTAACTAGCGGGACGAACACCGGGGAGCTGTTTTTT
V: TRBV20-1; size: NA; J: TRBJ1-1; D: NA; CDR3: CSARASNLWDTEAFF; DNA: TGCAGTGCTAGAGCGTCGAACCTCTGGGACACTGAAGCTTTCTTT
V: TRBV7-9; size: NA; J: TRBJ2-3; D: TRBD2; CDR3: CASSQRLAANTQYF; DNA: TGTGCCAGCAGCCAACGACTAGCGGCAAATACGCAGTATTTT
V: TRBV28; size: few; J: TRBJ1-1; D: NA; CDR3: CASSRRITEAFF; DNA: TGTGCCAGCAGCAGAAGGATCACTGAAGCTTTCTTT
V: TRBV15; size: NA; J: TRBJ2-2; D: TRBD1; CDR3: CATSPWTGDNTGELFF; DNA: TGTGCCACCAGCCCTTGGACAGGAGACAACACCGGGGAGCTGTTTTTT
V: TRBV7-2; size: few; J: TRBJ2-7; D: NA; CDR3: CASSLDNDGFYEQYF; DNA: TGTGCCAGCAGCTTAGATAATGACGGGTTTTACGAGCAGTACTTC
V: TRBV11-2; size: NA; J: TRBJ1-6; D: NA; CDR3: CASSWDKSALHF; DNA: TGTGCCAGCAGCTGGGACAAGTCAGCCCTCCACTTT
V: TRBV7-2; size: NA; J: TRBJ1-5; D: NA; CDR3: CASSLVPDQPQHF; DNA: TGTGCCAGCAGCTTAGTCCCAGATCAGCCCCAGCATTTT
V: TRBV11-2; size: many; J: TRBJ1-1; D: NA; CDR3: CASSLGTESTEAFF; DNA: TGTGCCAGCAGCTTAGGGACAGAGAGTACTGAAGCTTTCTTT
V: TRBV20-1; size: NA; J: TRBJ1-2; D: TRBD1; CDR3: CSARRRGGAPFGGYTF; DNA: TGCAGTGCTAGACGTCGAGGGGGCGCCCCTTTTGGTGGCTACACCTTC
V: TRBV6-2/TRBV6-3; size: NA; J: TRBJ2-1; D: NA; CDR3: CASSPRGYEQFF; DNA: TGTGCCAGCAGCCCAAGGGGCTATGAGCAGTTCTTC
V: TRBV11-2; size: NA; J: TRBJ2-6; D: TRBD1; CDR3: CASSLVGQGATGANVLTF; DNA: TGTGCCAGCAGCTTAGTAGGACAGGGGGCGACAGGGGCCAACGTCCTGACTTTC
V: TRBV9; size: NA; J: TRBJ2-7; D: TRBD2; CDR3: CASSPRTSGGEQYF; DNA: TGTGCCAGCAGCCCCCGGACTAGCGGAGGCGAGCAGTACTTC
V: TRBV5-1; size: once; J: TRBJ2-1; D: TRBD2; CDR3: CASSASFGGGYNEQFF; DNA: TGCGCCAGCAGCGCCTCTTTCGGGGGGGGTTACAATGAGCAGTTCTTC
V: TRBV3-1; size: NA; J: TRBJ2-2; D: TRBD2; CDR3: CASSQFPRRGAPYTGELFF; DNA: TGTGCCAGCAGCCAATTCCCGCGGCGGGGGGCCCCTTACACCGGGGAGCTGTTTTTT
V: TRBV5-5; size: NA; J: TRBJ1-1; D: NA; CDR3: CASSFREGEAFF; DNA: TGTGCCAGCAGCTTCAGGGAGGGAGAAGCTTTCTTT
V: TRBV28; size: NA; J: TRBJ2-5; D: NA; CDR3: CASSSRDPKTQYF; DNA: TGTGCCAGCAGTTCGCGGGACCCGAAGACCCAGTACTTC
V: TRBV28; size: few; J: TRBJ1-4; D: TRBD1; CDR3: CASSPAGQPHEKLFF; DNA: TGTGCCAGCAGCCCCGCGGGACAGCCCCACGAAAAACTGTTTTTT